Below, 31 T cell receptor beta chains from the same sample are listed, as sequenced in a study of glioma-infiltrating T cells. The iRepertoire nested amplicon-rescue multiplex PCR amplified TCR alpha and beta CDR3s from RNA. TCRdb redid the calling of the multiplex PCR reads with MiXCR, one entry per CDR3 protein. The repertoire holds more than 350,000 distinct CDR3 sequences, with 35% to 45% as singletons. The sequenced sample was glioma tissue, nonneoplastic brain tissue, or PBMCs (not recorded which). These TCRs come from a human donor with low-grade glioma or glioblastoma, undergoing nonglioma brain surgery, or in good health (not recorded which).

In its sample, this clonotype was seen many times. This chain connects TRBV6-1 to TRBJ2-1; D is uncertain. Between the trimmed V and J ends, which lost 8 bases and 10 bases, there was a span of 21 bases. The germline V gene has CDR1 MNHNS and CDR2 SASEGT. This CDR3 has 14 amino acids. CDR3 region: CASAPWQSLIEQFF. DNA for the CDR3: TGTGCCAGCGCACCCTGGCAATCCCTGATCGAGCAGTTCTTC.

In its sample, this clonotype was seen many times. This chain connects TRBV27 to TRBJ2-7; 8 nucleotides agree with TRBD2. The CDR3 is 14 amino acids. The V gene's germline CDR1 is MNHEY and CDR2 SMNVEV (reference sequence). Losses at the gene ends were 2 bases for V and 3 bases for J; bases not matched to a gene: 3. This CDR3 is CASSLAGGGYEQYF. CDR3 in DNA: TGTGCCAGCAGTTTAGCGGGGGGTGGCTACGAGCAGTACTTC.

This clonotype was observed many times. V and J are TRBV20-1 and TRBJ2-5; TRBD2 aligns across 14 bases. J gave up 4 bases and V 1 base, and 8 bases lay outside the gene matches. Looked up from germline, CDR1 is DFQATT and CDR2 is SNEGSKA (reference sequence). CDR3 length equals 17 residues. DNA for the CDR3: TGCAGTGCTAGAGGACTAGCGGGAGGGCCGATTCCAGAGACCCAGTACTTC. Amino acids: CSARGLAGGPIPETQYF.

This clonotype has a single count. The rearrangement uses TRBV7-2 and TRBJ2-7, with D possibly matching TRBD2 (7 bases). Germline CDR1 SGHTA, CDR2 FQGNSA. This CDR3 comprises 16 residues. Deletions cut 6 bases from V and 7 bases from J, with 25 bases between. The chain's CDR3 is CASSGVGAGAWLEQYF. CDR3 DNA: TGTGCCAGCAGTGGAGTGGGGGCGGGAGCGTGGCTGGAGCAGTACTTC.

In this sample, this clonotype turned up many times. The chain recombines TRBV4-2 with TRBJ1-1; a possible D gene is TRBD1 (6 bases). The germline V gene encodes CDR1 LGHNA and CDR2 YNFKEQ. Between the trimmed V and J ends, which lost 4 bases and 6 bases, there was a span of 21 bases. CDR3 length equals 16 residues. DNA of the CDR3: TGTGCCAGCAGCCGCTCAGAGGGGGAGGGTGTGGCTGAAGCTTTCTTT. Translating gives CASSRSEGEGVAEAFF.

This clonotype was seen a few times. The J gene is TRBJ2-3, the V gene TRBV7-9; 11 bases are shared with TRBD1. This CDR3 spans 15 amino acids. The J segment lost 6 bases and the V segment lost 4 bases, leaving 6 bases of the junction unmatched. From germline, CDR1 is SEHNR and CDR2 FQNEAQ (reference sequence). CDR3: CASSSRDRGDDTQYF. For the CDR3, the DNA is TGTGCCAGCAGCTCCCGGGACAGGGGGGACGATACGCAGTATTTT.

In the case of this clonotype: The junction departs from the called germline gene at one end, perhaps through a read error. This sequence joins TRBV13 and TRBJ2-3, with TRBD2 matching 7 bases. The CDR3 consists of 16 residues. Germline CDR1 and CDR2: PRHDT and FYEKMQ (reference sequence). The CDR3 spells CASSPPGRGGADTRYF. CDR3 in DNA: TGCGCCAGCAGCCCGCCGGGACGGGGAGGGGCAGATACGCGGTATTTT.

This clonotype was counted between two and nine times. The J gene is TRBJ1-1, the V gene TRBV28; D not resolved. The germline V and J ends were trimmed by 7 bases and 2 bases, with 8 bases remaining between them. Germline CDR1 reads MDHEN; CDR2 reads SYDVKM. CDR3 length: 12 amino acids. The CDR3: CASIATNTEAFF. In nucleotides, the CDR3 is TGTGCCAGCATCGCGACTAACACTGAAGCTTTCTTT.

This sequence joins TRBV24-1 and TRBJ2-1; D gene unclear. The CDR3 runs 13 residues. Trimming left V 6 bases short and J 4 bases short, with 9 bases between. From germline, CDR1 is KGHDR and CDR2 SFDVKD. The CDR3 region has the DNA TGTGCCACCAGTTTGTCAGAGTACAATGAGCAGTTCTTC. This codes for CATSLSEYNEQFF.

As regards this clonotype: Being one base from a much bigger clone, this may be a read error. The gene calls are TRBV6-5 and TRBJ2-6; the D is unclear. This CDR3 spans 15 amino acids. With 4 bases removed from V and 2 bases from J, the gap between germline ends came to 9 bases. Per germline, CDR1 MNHEY and CDR2 SVGAGI. CDR3 coding DNA: TGTGCCAGCAGTTTTACAGTCCCTGGGGCCAACGTCCTGACTTTC. Its translation is CASSFTVPGANVLTF.

This clonotype came up once. This clone may be a read error of a much larger clone one base away. The chain employs TRBV15 and TRBJ2-7; D gene unclear. Germline CDR1 and CDR2: LNHNV and YYDKDF (reference sequence). The CDR3 contains 15 residues. The CDR3, as DNA: TGTGCCACCAGCAGAGATCTAGTAGACTCCTACAAGCAGTACTTC. Translation: CATSRDLVDSYKQYF.

The chain has TRBV20-1 and TRBJ1-5; 8 nucleotides align to TRBD1. The CDR3 is 17 residues long. Germline-derived CDR1 and CDR2 are DFQATT and SNEGSKA (reference sequence). V gave up 1 base and J gave up 0 bases; unmatched junction bases: 8. CDR3 nucleotides: TGCAGTGCTAGAGCGGGGACAGGAATCTATAGCAATCAGCCCCAGCATTTT. Translation: CSARAGTGIYSNQPQHF.

This chain joins TRBV10-3 and TRBJ1-2; the match to TRBD1 covers 9 bases. J lost 6 bases, V lost 3 bases, and 8 bases had no gene match. The length of the CDR3 is 15 residues. CDR1 and CDR2 from the germline V gene are ENHRY and SYGVKD. The CDR3 coding sequence is TGTGCCATCAGTGACGCTAACAGGGGGCAAAATGGCTACACCTTC. This translates into CAISDANRGQNGYTF.

V and J are TRBV20-1 and TRBJ2-5; TRBD2 matches 7 bases. CDR1 and CDR2 from the germline V gene are DFQATT and SNEGSKA (reference sequence). The trim removed 4 bases at V and 4 bases at J, leaving 9 bases unmatched. The CDR3 loop spans 14 amino acids. This CDR3 reads CSAMGGTGGETQYF. The CDR3 nucleotides are TGCAGTGCTATGGGGGGGACGGGAGGAGAGACCCAGTACTTC.

The chain uses TRBV10-3 and TRBJ2-2; TRBD2 matches at 9 bases. Per the germline V gene, CDR1 is ENHRY and CDR2 is SYGVKD. Trimming cost V 4 bases and J 1 base; bases outside gene matches: 7. There are 17 residues in the CDR3. As DNA, the CDR3 is TGTGCCATCAGTGGCGCCCTAGCGGGGATGAACACCGGGGAGCTGTTTTTT. Amino acids: CAISGALAGMNTGELFF.

The sample holds a few counts of this clonotype. The V and J genes are TRBV28 and TRBJ1-1; 7 bases line up with TRBD1. This CDR3 spans 14 amino acids. The germline V gene has CDR1 MDHEN and CDR2 SYDVKM. V dropped 5 bases and J dropped 2; count of bases not matched to a gene: 5. The CDR3 is CASSARQGNTEAFF. CDR3 coding DNA: TGTGCCAGCAGTGCCCGACAGGGAAACACTGAAGCTTTCTTT. The whole variable domain, filled in from reference TRBV28 and TRBJ1-1, reads DVKVTQSSRYLVKRTGEKVFLECVQDMDHENMFWYRQDPGLGLRLIYFSYDVKMKEKGDIPEGYSVSREKKERFSLILESASTNQTSMYLCASSARQGNTEAFFGQGTRLTVV.

This chain uses TRBV6-6 with TRBJ2-7; 8 bases line up with TRBD1. CDR1 and CDR2 (germline): MNHNY, SVGAGI (reference sequence). The CDR3 extends over 16 amino acids. The CDR3 bases are TGTGCAGGCAGTTACTTCACAGGGGGATCTTACTACGAGCAGTACTTC. Its translation is CAGSYFTGGSYYEQYF.

Details on this clonotype: No conserved phenylalanine or tryptophan is present at the end of the CDR3, so a read error is the likely explanation. The chain is built from TRBV20-1 and TRBJ2-7, with D uncertain. Germline assignment: CDR1 DFQATT and CDR2 SNEGSKA (reference sequence). This CDR3 contains 14 residues. Between the trimmed V and J ends, which lost 4 bases and 6 bases, there was a span of 19 bases. The CDR3 here is CSAISGFSWGEQYL. DNA for the CDR3: TGCAGTGCTATCTCGGGTTTTTCGTGGGGCGAGCAGTACCTC.

Many counts were recorded for this clonotype. V is TRBV6-1 and J is TRBJ1-6, with D hard to call. The germline V and J ends were trimmed by 4 bases and 9 bases, with 10 bases remaining between them. This CDR3 spans 13 amino acids. Germline loops: CDR1 MNHNS, CDR2 SASEGT. CDR3 DNA sequence: TGTGCCAGCAGTGGAGAGCACGCTTCACCCCTCCACTTT. Translated: CASSGEHASPLHF.

Details on this clonotype: It may be a read error: a sequence one base away is much more abundant. The genes are TRBV15 and TRBJ2-7; the match to TRBD1 covers 8 bases. CDR1 and CDR2 from the germline V gene are LNHNV and YYDKDF (reference sequence). This CDR3 is built from 16 residues. CDR3 coding DNA: TGTGCCGCCAGCAGGGCCTCGTCGACAGGGGCCTACGAGCAGTACTTC. Translating gives CAASRASSTGAYEQYF.

The CDR3 DNA sequence: TGTGCCAGCAGTTTATATGACAGGGTTCACAATGAGCAGTTCTTC. Amino acid sequence: CASSLYDRVHNEQFF. The chain couples TRBV28 to TRBJ2-1; 7 bases are shared with TRBD1. V was pared by 1 base and J by 5 bases, with 5 bases of the junction left unmatched. Germline CDR1 and CDR2: MDHEN and SYDVKM. This CDR3 is 15 amino acids long.

The V gene is TRBV11-1, the J gene TRBJ2-7; D might be TRBD1 (5 bases). Germline V gene lookup returns CDR1 SGHAT and CDR2 FQDESV (reference sequence). V gave up 2 bases and J gave up 7 bases, with 18 bases separating them. CDR3 length: 15 amino acids. CDR3: CASSLTGTGSWEQYF. The CDR3 DNA sequence: TGTGCCAGCAGCTTAACGGGCACAGGCTCTTGGGAGCAGTACTTC.

The chain carries TRBV5-4 and TRBJ2-1; 12 bases are shared with TRBD2. This CDR3 is built from 14 residues. CDR1 is SGHNT, CDR2 YYREEE, per germline (reference sequence). The CDR3 nucleotides are TGTGGGACTAGCGGGACGAGCTCCTACAATGAGCAGTTCTTC. As protein: CGTSGTSSYNEQFF. Full variable domain (remainder filled in from reference TRBV5-4 and TRBJ2-1): ETGVTQSPTHLIKTRGQQVTLRCSSQSGHNTVSWYQQALGQGPQFIFQYYREEENGRGNFPPRFSGLQFPNYSSELNVNALELDDSALYLCGTSGTSSYNEQFFGPGTRLTVL.

The table lists this clonotype with a few counts. The chain is built from TRBV4-3 and TRBJ2-7; D remains unclear. The CDR3 contains 13 residues. The V end was cut by 8 bases, the J end by 3 bases, with 14 bases between. CDR1 and CDR2 from the germline V gene are LGHNA and YSLEER. For the CDR3, the DNA is TGCGCCAGCCCTTTGGACCGCTGCTACGAGCAGTACTTC. Protein: CASPLDRCYEQYF.

V gene TRBV6-1 combines with J gene TRBJ2-7, with D possibly being TRBD2 (7 bases). Deletions cut 6 bases from V and 5 bases from J, with 14 bases between. The CDR3 sequence is 13 residues long. Germline V lookup: CDR1 MNHNS, CDR2 SASEGT. CDR3 loop: CASSLTGGNEQYF. The DNA of the CDR3 is TGTGCCAGCAGCTTGACGGGGGGCAACGAGCAGTACTTC.

This clonotype was observed a single time. The junction differs from germline at one of its ends, possibly a read error. V and J are TRBV13 and TRBJ1-3, with D maybe TRBD1 (5 bases). Per the germline V gene, CDR1 is PRHDT and CDR2 is FYEKMQ (reference sequence). The CDR3 spans 13 residues. As DNA, the CDR3 is TGTGCCAGCAGCTTCGACAGTGGAAGCACCATATATTTT. This translates into CASSFDSGSTIYF. Full variable domain (remainder filled in from reference TRBV13 and TRBJ1-3): AAGVIQSPRHLIKEKRETATLKCYPIPRHDTVYWYQQGPGQDPQFLISFYEKMQSDKGSIPDRFSAQQFSDYHSELNMSSLELGDSALYFCASSFDSGSTIYFGEGSWLTVV.

The chain is built from TRBV20-1 and TRBJ2-7; the D gene is possibly TRBD2 (7 bases). Trimming removed 6 bases from V and 3 bases from J, with 15 bases in between. CDR1 is DFQATT, CDR2 SNEGSKA, per germline (reference sequence). The CDR3 length is 13 residues. In DNA, the CDR3 is TGCAGTGCCGAGGGGGAGGGCGGCTACGAGCAGTACTTC. This sequence encodes CSAEGEGGYEQYF.

In regard to this clonotype: An end of the junction does not agree with germline; a read error may underlie this. The chain joins TRBV27 to TRBJ2-1; 9 positions agree with TRBD2. Germline-derived CDR1 and CDR2 are MNHEY and SMNVEV (reference sequence). There are 17 residues in the CDR3. The CDR3 is CASSFAGGTSSYSEQFF. In DNA form, the CDR3 reads TGTGCCAGCAGTTTCGCGGGAGGGACTTCAAGCTACAGTGAGCAGTTCTTC.

The chain joins TRBV6-2 or TRBV6-3 to TRBJ2-7, with D unclear. The CDR3 totals 15 residues. V shed 6 bases and J shed 0 bases, with 15 bases lying between them. Germline CDR1 and CDR2: MNHEY and SVGEGT. CDR3 in DNA: TGTGCCAGCAGGCCACCCCCGGTCGTCTCCTACGAGCAGTACTTC. This sequence encodes CASRPPPVVSYEQYF.

The chain joins TRBV19 to TRBJ2-6, with D possibly matching TRBD1 (6 bases). Germline values: CDR1 LNHDA, CDR2 SQIVND (reference sequence). Trimming pared 1 base from V and 0 bases from J, leaving 10 bases between. The CDR3 sequence is 17 residues long. The CDR3 protein is CASSIGDTYSGANVLTF. The CDR3 nucleotides read TGTGCCAGTAGTATAGGGGACACGTACTCTGGGGCCAACGTCCTGACTTTC.

The chain joins TRBV12-3 or TRBV12-4 to TRBJ2-2; D gene unclear. The CDR3 runs 12 residues. Trimming stripped 10 bases from V and 8 bases from J, with 14 bases between. CDR3 bases: TGTGCCACCAGAACGGGCAGAGGGGAGCTGTTTTTT. It specifies CATRTGRGELFF.